This TCR beta chain was recorded in a study of cytomegalovirus exposure and HLA in healthy donors. Primers: 60 Vbeta forward and 13 Jbeta reverse. TCRdb keeps only in-frame clones here, not all; method: immunoSEQ multiplex PCR. The sample consists of roughly 200,000 clones, about 80% of them appearing once. The CDR3 covers 16 residues. V was shortened by 1 base and J by 4 bases, with 11 bases between the two germline ends. Germline V CDR1 and CDR2: SGHTA, FQGNSA. This TCR derives from a woman under 40 in good health and CMV-seropositive. The specimen sequenced was PBMCs. The chain links TRBV7-2 to TRBJ1-6; D call uncertain. CDR3 DNA sequence: TGTGCCAGCAGCTTAGAACTTCGGGGATATAATTCACCCCTCCACTTT. Residues: CASSLELRGYNSPLHF.